The rows below give T cell receptor beta chains drawn from one sample of a study of cytomegalovirus exposure and HLA in healthy donors. Assay used: immunoSEQ multiplex PCR; TCRdb lists only in-frame clones, some missing. The sample holds 250,000 or so clones, about 83% seen once. The sequenced sample consisted of PBMCs. Receptors were obtained from a human donor in good health. Each CDR3 is given with its conserved first and last residue. A D gene is named only where the DNA matches it firmly. Not all rows give a size; the values are once, few, many and, for expanded clones, a class.

J gene	V gene	D gene	clone size	CDR3 DNA	CDR3 protein
TRBJ1-1	TRBV15	TRBD1	few	TGTGCCACCAGCAGAGGGGGACAGATGAACACTGAAGCTTTCTTT	CATSRGGQMNTEAFF
TRBJ1-5	TRBV5-3	TRBD1	once	TGTGCCAGAAGACGAGGGACAGGGTCTTCTCAGCCCCAGCATTTT	CARRRGTGSSQPQHF
TRBJ2-3	TRBV29-1	TRBD2	-	TGCAGCGTTACCGGGACTAGCGACACAGATACGCAGTATTTT	CSVTGTSDTDTQYF
TRBJ2-1	TRBV28	-	-	TGTGCCAGCACTCAGGGCGGTACCTCCTACAATGAGCAGTTCTTC	CASTQGGTSYNEQFF
TRBJ2-2	TRBV12-5	TRBD2	few	TGTGCTAGTGGTTTCCTCGGCGGACTAGCGGAATACACCGGGGAGCTGTTTTTT	CASGFLGGLAEYTGELFF
TRBJ1-5	TRBV5-4	-	-	TGTGCCAGCAGCACTCAGGGGAATCAGCCCCAGCATTTT	CASSTQGNQPQHF
TRBJ2-2	TRBV6-6	TRBD2	-	TGTGCCAGCAGTTACTCGGCGGGAGGGCCAGCCGGGGAGCTGTTTTTT	CASSYSAGGPAGELFF
TRBJ2-7	TRBV2	-	-	TGTGCCAGCAGTGAATCAGCGACCTACGAGCAGTACTTC	CASSESATYEQYF
TRBJ2-7	TRBV15	-	-	TGTGCCACCAGCAGAGATCTGAGGCGTTCCTACGAGCAGTACTTC	CATSRDLRRSYEQYF
TRBJ2-7	TRBV25-1	TRBD1	-	TGTGCCAGCGGACAGGATTCCTACGAGCAGTACTTC	CASGQDSYEQYF
TRBJ2-7	TRBV7-2	TRBD2	-	TGTGCCAGCAGCCCCGAGACTAGCGGGAGGGCGCACGAGCAGTACTTC	CASSPETSGRAHEQYF
TRBJ1-1	TRBV13	-	-	TGTGCCAGCACCCTAAAGGCAGGTGCCACTGAAGCTTTCTTT	CASTLKAGATEAFF
TRBJ2-7	TRBV9	TRBD2	-	TGTGCCAGCAGCGTAGGGTTAGCGGGAGCTCTCTCCTACGAGCAGTACTTC	CASSVGLAGALSYEQYF
TRBJ1-5	TRBV21-1	-	-	TGTGCCAGCAGCAACCCCGGTGAGATCGGCAATCAGCCCCAGCATTTT	CASSNPGEIGNQPQHF
TRBJ1-1	TRBV30	TRBD1	-	TGTGCCTGGAGTCAGGGGGTTGGTGAAGCTTTCTTT	CAWSQGVGEAFF
TRBJ2-7	TRBV7-9	-	-	TGTGCCAGCAGCCCGTCTAGCTCCTCCTACGAGCAGTACTTC	CASSPSSSSYEQYF
TRBJ1-2	TRBV7-9	-	-	TGTGCCAGCAGCCACGCCCCCAACAGGCTTGATGGCTACACCTTC	CASSHAPNRLDGYTF
TRBJ2-1	TRBV5-4	-	-	TGTGCCAGCAGCGGGGGGGGACAACTTCTCAATGAGCAGTTCTTC	CASSGGGQLLNEQFF
TRBJ2-1	TRBV9	-	once	TGTGCCAGCAGCGCCCTCGGCCGGGGCTCCTACAATGAGCAGTTCTTC	CASSALGRGSYNEQFF
TRBJ2-1	TRBV4-1	-	-	TGCGCCAGCAGCCCCGGCGGTGAGCAGTTCTTC	CASSPGGEQFF
TRBJ2-2	TRBV9	-	-	TGTGCCAGCAGCGTAGAGGGGGACCACCGGGAGCTGTTTTTT	CASSVEGDHRELFF
TRBJ1-4	TRBV7-9	-	-	TGTGCCAGCAGCTTACCCAGGGCCACTAATGAAAAACTGTTTTTT	CASSLPRATNEKLFF
TRBJ1-1	TRBV18	-	-	TGTGCCAGCTCACCAGGGGAAGGGGTGAACGCTTTCTTT	CASSPGEGVNAFF
TRBJ2-3	TRBV19	-	-	TGTGCCAGTAGTACCCCCCCGTCGGCAGGGAGGAGAGATACGCAGTATTTT	CASSTPPSAGRRDTQYF
TRBJ2-7	TRBV7-9	TRBD1	-	TGTGCCAGCAGCTCTGCTAAAGGACAGGGGGTCTACGAGCAGTACTTC	CASSSAKGQGVYEQYF
TRBJ2-2	TRBV19	-	-	TGTGCCAGTAGTATAAGGCGACTGGGAGCCACCGGGGAGCTGTTTTTT	CASSIRRLGATGELFF
TRBJ2-7	TRBV29-1	-	-	TGCAGCGGATTGGAGTCCAACGAGCAGTACTTC	CSGLESNEQYF
TRBJ1-5	TRBV18	-	-	TGTGCCAGCTCACCAGGAGGCCAGCCCCAGCATTTT	CASSPGGQPQHF